This T cell receptor beta chain was recorded in a study of shared clonotypes between healthy human individuals. Whole-study findings and limits: With a handful of donors compared, around 5% of naive CD4 clonotypes were shared.

Note on this clone: Its specificity is not known.

CDR1 and CDR2 (germline): MDHEN, SYDVKM. V gave up 5 bases and J gave up 4 bases; unmatched junction bases: 16. The CDR3 extends over 18 amino acids. In the authors' methods: Sequence data from immunoSEQ were junction-only and lacked quality scores; consequently, filtering differed. Only in-frame clones appear in the TCRdb table, and some are missing; sequencing was by immunoSEQ multiplex PCR. That table gives V, J and clone size, and the DNA gave D and trimming. The table records 1.6 million or so clones, 98% of them present only once. Each donor was a Caucasian adult residing in Nashville, Tennessee.

The source is a young man in good health. Sequencing used naive CD4+ T cells sorted from blood. The subset here: CD45RA+ positively selected. This chain links TRBV28 with TRBJ2-1; 8 bases map to TRBD1. The chain's CDR3 is CASSATGANLGRYNEQFF. The CDR3 nucleotides are TGTGCCAGCAGTGCGACAGGGGCTAACTTAGGAAGGTACAATGAGCAGTTCTTC.